Shown below are 27 T cell receptor beta chains from a single sample sequenced in a study of blood T cell repertoires in COVID-19. Using immunoSEQ multiplex PCR, the repertoire was profiled, and TCRdb retains in-frame clones only, with some absent. The data contain about 200,000 clones, around nine tenths of them seen just once; the ten biggest clones take up 0.5% to 0.6%. Specimen: peripheral blood. These TCRs come from a man aged 45-65 years with acute or convalescent COVID-19.

This chain joins TRBV11-1 and TRBJ1-1; TRBD1 matches at 9 bases. The CDR3 length is 14 residues. Germline V gives CDR1 SGHAT, CDR2 FQDESV (reference sequence). The V segment lost 4 bases and the J segment 5 bases; nucleotides outside the gene matches: 5. CDR3 in amino acids: CASSSTGGRTEAFF. The CDR3 DNA is TGTGCCAGCAGCTCGACAGGGGGAAGGACTGAAGCTTTCTTT. The full variable domain, in which reference TRBV11-1 and TRBJ1-1 provide the parts outside the CDR3, is EAEVAQSPRYKITEKSQAVAFWCDPISGHATLYWYRQILGQGPELLVQFQDESVVDDSQLPKDRFSAERLKGVDSTLKIQPAELGDSAMYLCASSSTGGRTEAFFGQGTRLTVV.

The CDR3 DNA is TGTGCCAGCAGCCCGTTGAGCGGACCTGAAGCTTTCTTT. It yields the protein CASSPLSGPEAFF. The V gene is TRBV27, the J gene TRBJ1-1; D is undetermined. V was trimmed by 6 bases and J by 6 bases, leaving 14 bases between them. The CDR3 runs 13 residues. Germline V lookup: CDR1 MNHEY, CDR2 SMNVEV (reference sequence).

The chain employs TRBV2 and TRBJ2-1; D may be TRBD2 (6 bases). Trimming shortened V by 6 bases and J by 12 bases, and 12 bases separated the two germline ends. Germline loops: CDR1 SNHLY, CDR2 FYNNEI. The CDR3 is 11 residues long. The DNA for the CDR3 is TGTGCCAGCAGAGAGACTAGATGGCAGTTCTTC. It specifies CASRETRWQFF.

The chain is built from TRBV9 and TRBJ2-3; D gene uncertain. The CDR3 has 13 amino acids. CDR1 is SGDLS, CDR2 YYNGEE, per germline. V shed 0 bases and J shed 4 bases, with 6 bases lying between them. CDR3 residues: CASSVDAPDTQYF. The CDR3 DNA follows: TGTGCCAGCAGCGTAGACGCGCCAGATACGCAGTATTTT.

V and J are TRBV7-2 and TRBJ1-1; 7 positions match TRBD1. With V trimmed by 5 bases and J by 0 bases, 6 bases remained unmatched. This CDR3 has 15 residues. Germline CDR1 and CDR2: SGHTA and FQGNSA. CDR3 region: CASSGYRGMNTEAFF. The CDR3 DNA is TGTGCCAGCAGCGGTTACAGGGGAATGAACACTGAAGCTTTCTTT.

The CDR3 loop is CATSGNRGYEQYV. CDR3 coding DNA: TGTGCCACCAGCGGTAACAGGGGCTACGAGCAGTACGTC. This chain uses TRBV15 with TRBJ2-7; the match to TRBD1 covers 7 bases. This CDR3 spans 13 amino acids. V shed 5 bases, J shed 3 bases, and the junction held 4 bases outside the gene matches. In germline, CDR1 is LNHNV, CDR2 YYDKDF (reference sequence).

The V and J genes are TRBV29-1 and TRBJ1-3, with D unclear. CDR1 SQVTM and CDR2 ANQGSEA come from the germline V gene. This CDR3 is built from 11 residues. V lost 6 bases, J lost 8 bases, and 11 bases lay in between. CDR3 amino acids: CSVLFGDTIYF. In DNA, the CDR3 is TGCAGCGTCCTATTTGGTGACACCATATATTTT.

V gene TRBV3-1 (or the pseudogene TRBV3-2) combines with J gene TRBJ2-7; D is perhaps TRBD2 (6 bases). The CDR3 is made up of 15 amino acids. CDR1 and CDR2 from the germline V gene are LGHDT and YNNKEL (reference sequence). V was clipped by 4 bases and J by 7 bases, with 20 bases between them. CDR3 sequence reads: CASSPGSTQGGEQYF. CDR3 nucleotide sequence: TGTGCCAGCAGCCCGGGATCTACCCAGGGAGGAGAGCAGTACTTC.

A single count supports this clone. CDR3 sequence (DNA): TGTGCCAGTACCCCTCCGGGACAGGGGGCGGCCGAGCAGTACGTC. Encoded protein: CASTPPGQGAAEQYV. The chain uses TRBV19 and TRBJ2-7, with TRBD1 matching over 12 bases. This CDR3 has 15 residues. J was trimmed by 6 bases and V by 7 bases; bases with no gene match: 10. Germline CDR1 LNHDA, CDR2 SQIVND (reference sequence).

The rearrangement joins TRBV6-5 to TRBJ1-4; D is unresolved. Germline V gene sequence: CDR1 MNHEY, CDR2 SVGAGI. Trimming stripped 2 bases from V and 8 bases from J, with 15 bases between. This CDR3 spans 15 amino acids. CDR3 region: CASSYATLIHEKLFF. As DNA, the CDR3 is TGTGCCAGCAGTTACGCTACCCTGATCCACGAAAAACTGTTTTTT.

J is TRBJ2-7 and V is TRBV19; 14 nucleotides line up with TRBD2. CDR1 is LNHDA, CDR2 SQIVND, per germline (reference sequence). The CDR3 sequence is 15 residues long. V gave up 3 bases and J gave up 4 bases; unmatched junction bases: 2. The CDR3 region is CASSMGTSGSYEQYF. DNA for the CDR3: TGTGCCAGTAGTATGGGGACTAGCGGGAGTTACGAGCAGTACTTC.

The table lists this clone with a count of one. This sequence joins TRBV7-2 and TRBJ2-7; 8 bases are a match to TRBD1. The CDR3 spans 14 residues. Per germline, CDR1 SGHTA and CDR2 FQGNSA. Trimming took 5 bases from V and 3 from J; bases not matched to a gene: 6. The CDR3 loop reads CASSPQGVGYEQYF. CDR3 DNA sequence: TGTGCCAGCAGCCCACAGGGGGTAGGCTACGAGCAGTACTTC. Complete variable domain (other parts from reference TRBV7-2 and TRBJ2-7): GAGVSQSPSNKVTEKGKDVELRCDPISGHTALYWYRQSLGQGLEFLIYFQGNSAPDKSGLPSDRFSAERTGGSVSTLTIQRTQQEDSAVYLCASSPQGVGYEQYFGPGTRLTVT.

The V call is TRBV27, the J call TRBJ1-1; D not certain. The germline V and J ends were trimmed by 1 base and 1 base, with 4 bases remaining between them. This CDR3 is 13 amino acids long. CDR1 is MNHEY, CDR2 SMNVEV, per germline (reference sequence). The CDR3 sequence: CASSLWRNTEAFF. The CDR3 DNA follows: TGTGCCAGCAGTTTATGGAGGAACACTGAAGCTTTCTTT.

This clone was picked up a small number of times. The CDR3 DNA is TGTGCCACCTCTGGGGGCATATCCTACAATGAGCAGTTCTTC. It is translated as CATSGGISYNEQFF. The chain joins TRBV24-1 to TRBJ2-1; possible D gene TRBD1, 6 bases. CDR3 length: 14 amino acids. Germline lookup yields CDR1 KGHDR and CDR2 SFDVKD. V lost 9 bases to trimming and J lost 1 base, with 12 bases between them.

CDR3 DNA: TGTGCCAGCAGCAAAGGGGCAGGGAGGGATGGCTACACCTTC. Translation: CASSKGAGRDGYTF. The gene calls are TRBV21-1 and TRBJ1-2. TRBV21-1 is tagged as a pseudogene. The CDR3 totals 14 residues.

In DNA, the CDR3 is TGTGCCAGCAGCCCGTTAGCGGGAGGGAGCTCCTACGAGCAGTACTTC. Its protein is CASSPLAGGSSYEQYF. The chain links TRBV7-8 to TRBJ2-7; 11 bases agree with TRBD2. Germline CDR1 reads SGHVS; CDR2 reads FQNEAQ. The CDR3 totals 16 residues. J was trimmed by 0 bases and V by 5 bases; bases with no gene match: 6. The variable domain in full, completed from reference TRBV7-8 and TRBJ2-7, reads GAGVSQSPRYKVAKRGQDVALRCDPISGHVSLFWYQQALGQGPEFLTYFQNEAQLDKSGLPSDRFFAERPEGSVSTLKIQRTQQEDSAVYLCASSPLAGGSSYEQYFGPGTRLTVT.

The V and J genes are TRBV6-5 and TRBJ2-2; weak D call: TRBD2 (5 bases). The CDR3 is 15 amino acids. Germline CDR1 MNHEY, CDR2 SVGAGI. Trimming shortened V by 0 bases and J by 5 bases, and 10 bases separated the two germline ends. The CDR3 sequence is CASSYSASGTGELFF. The CDR3 DNA follows: TGTGCCAGCAGTTACTCTGCGTCGGGAACCGGGGAGCTGTTTTTT.

J is TRBJ2-7 and V is TRBV30; a possible D gene is TRBD2 (6 bases). The V end was cut by 1 base, the J end by 6 bases, with 10 bases between. Germline V gives CDR1 GTSNPN, CDR2 SVGIG (reference sequence). This CDR3 region has 12 residues. The CDR3 region is CAWSETSSEQYF. CDR3 DNA: TGTGCCTGGAGTGAAACTAGCTCCGAGCAGTACTTC.

This clone was found once. V and J are TRBV28 and TRBJ2-3; 13 positions match TRBD2. CDR1 is MDHEN and CDR2 is SYDVKM in the germline V gene. Losses at the gene ends were 6 bases for V and 4 bases for J; bases not matched to a gene: 7. CDR3 size: 16 residues. The CDR3 region is CASRRTSGSGADTQYF. In nucleotides, the CDR3 is TGTGCCAGCAGAAGGACTAGCGGGAGTGGGGCAGATACGCAGTATTTT.

The chain uses TRBV7-9 and TRBJ1-2; a possible D gene is TRBD1 (5 bases). Germline V gives CDR1 SEHNR, CDR2 FQNEAQ (reference sequence). The CDR3 consists of 17 residues. V was cut by 1 base and J by 0 bases, with 15 bases left in between. The CDR3 DNA reads TGTGCCAGCAGCTTAGGAGGCCCAGGGACTCCTAACTATGGCTACACCTTC. Protein product: CASSLGGPGTPNYGYTF.

The rearrangement links TRBV4-2 to TRBJ1-5; 7 positions agree with TRBD1. Germline-derived CDR1 and CDR2 are LGHNA and YNFKEQ. The CDR3 has 15 amino acids. After removal of 2 bases from V and 0 bases from J, the junction contained 1 base not matched to a gene. The CDR3 loop is CASSQTGDSNQPQHF. As DNA, the CDR3 is TGTGCCAGCAGCCAAACAGGGGATAGCAATCAGCCCCAGCATTTT.

The rearrangement links TRBV9 to TRBJ2-1; D call uncertain. Trimming removed 2 bases at V and 0 bases at J, with 9 bases between. Germline CDR1 reads SGDLS; CDR2 reads YYNGEE. The CDR3 sequence is 15 residues long. CDR3 sequence: CASSVGASSYNEQFF. CDR3 nucleotides: TGTGCCAGCAGCGTTGGTGCCAGCTCCTACAATGAGCAGTTCTTC.

The chain has TRBV6-6 and TRBJ2-3; 11 bases fit TRBD1. The trim removed 6 bases at V and 1 base at J, leaving 0 bases unmatched. In germline, CDR1 is MNHNY, CDR2 SVGAGI (reference sequence). The CDR3 is 14 amino acids. DNA of the CDR3: TGTGCCAGCAGGGACAGGGGGCGCACAGATACGCAGTATTTT. Translation: CASRDRGRTDTQYF.

This rearrangement joins TRBV29-1 to TRBJ1-1, with TRBD1 as a possible D gene (6 bases). Trimming removed 2 bases at V and 2 bases at J, with 21 bases between. CDR1 and CDR2 from the germline V gene are SQVTM and ANQGSEA. This CDR3 contains 17 residues. The CDR3 is CSVEPDRLGTRNTEAFF. CDR3 coding DNA: TGCAGCGTTGAACCGGACAGACTGGGTACGCGAAACACTGAAGCTTTCTTT.

The chain combines TRBV3-1 (or the pseudogene TRBV3-2) with TRBJ2-7; D is perhaps TRBD1 (6 bases). CDR1 is LGHDT, CDR2 YNNKEL, per germline (reference sequence). V gave up 4 bases and J gave up 1 base, with 17 bases separating them. The CDR3 has 16 amino acids. CDR3 nucleotides: TGTGCCAGCAGCCTACCACAGGGTAAGGAGTCCTACGAGCAGTACTTC. Translation gives CASSLPQGKESYEQYF.

This clone appeared a single time. V usage is TRBV28 and J usage is TRBJ1-1; D is perhaps TRBD1 (6 bases). This CDR3 has 12 amino acids. Trimming removed 6 bases from V and 8 bases from J, with 13 bases in between. Looked up from germline, CDR1 is MDHEN and CDR2 is SYDVKM. CDR3 DNA: TGTGCCAGCAGATTAAGACAGGCAGAAGCTTTCTTT. Amino acid sequence: CASRLRQAEAFF.

This clone was counted a single time. The chain couples TRBV14 to TRBJ2-2; 9 bases are shared with TRBD2. The CDR3 runs to 14 residues. V dropped 4 bases and J dropped 6; count of bases not matched to a gene: 3. Germline lookup yields CDR1 SGHDN and CDR2 FVKESK. CDR3 in DNA: TGTGCCAGCAGCCCCCAGCGGGGGGCCGGGGAGCTGTTTTTT. This translates into CASSPQRGAGELFF.